This T cell receptor (beta chain) derives from a study of cytomegalovirus exposure and HLA in healthy donors. Overall study findings and caveats: Cytomegalovirus association was listed for 150 to 200 TCR beta chains.

The CDR3 is 11 amino acids. With 2 bases removed from V and 5 bases from J, the gap between germline ends came to 4 bases. In germline, CDR1 is MNHNS, CDR2 SASEGT. The method was immunoSEQ multiplex PCR; TCRdb's version includes in-frame clones alone and lacks a portion of them. This sample has about 120,000 clones, with more than 75% found just once. Remarks on this clone: Its antigen is not identified.

This TCR derives from a woman in her twenties or thirties in good health and CMV-seropositive. The chain joins TRBV6-1 to TRBJ2-7; unclear D gene. The sequenced material came from PBMCs. The CDR3 region is CASSEIDEQYF. The CDR3 DNA reads as TGTGCCAGCAGTGAAATAGACGAGCAGTACTTC.